These 24 T cell receptor beta chains were all obtained from the same sample, sequenced in a study of blood T cells in healthy people across ages. Using a J-beta primer mix together with a sample-barcoded 5' primer, a second PCR was run for roughly 7 to 11 cycles. TCRdb reanalysed the 5' RACE reads using MiXCR and keeps one entry per CDR3 protein. The sample carries hundreds of thousands of distinct CDR3 sequences, more than 55% recorded once. Sequencing input: blood. Every receptor here comes from a man aged 35 to 55 in good health.

The rearrangement joins TRBV20-1 to TRBJ2-3, with 10 bases matching TRBD1. Germline V gene sequence: CDR1 DFQATT, CDR2 SNEGSKA (reference sequence). J gave up 5 bases and V 5 bases, and 10 bases lay outside the gene matches. CDR3 length equals 15 residues. This chain's CDR3 is CSASLGQGGRDTQYF. The CDR3 DNA reads TGCAGTGCTTCGCTAGGACAGGGGGGTCGAGATACGCAGTATTTT.

This clonotype was observed a single time. J is TRBJ2-7 and V is TRBV29-1; TRBD1 matches 8 bases. The tail of the sequence fits TRBJ2-5 better, so the J call may be wrong. Germline values: CDR1 SQVTM, CDR2 ANQGSEA. This CDR3 contains 12 residues. CDR3 DNA sequence: TGCAGCGTGCTACAGGGGGAAGAGACCCAGTACTTC. Its translation is CSVLQGEETQYF.

This chain links TRBV5-1 with TRBJ2-3, with 15 bases that match TRBD2. Germline CDR1 is SGHRS and CDR2 is YFSETQ. The CDR3 runs 17 residues. V shed 4 bases, J shed 3 bases, and the junction held 6 bases outside the gene matches. CDR3 protein: CASSGLAGGQATDTQYF. As DNA, the CDR3 is TGCGCCAGCAGCGGACTAGCGGGGGGGCAAGCGACAGATACGCAGTATTTT.

V and J are TRBV6-2 or TRBV6-3 and TRBJ2-1, with 11 bases lining up with TRBD2. The CDR3 loop spans 15 amino acids. Germline V gene data show CDR1 as MNHEY and CDR2 as SVGEGT. V shed 6 bases and J 9 bases; nucleotides not matched to a gene: 10. CDR3 sequence (DNA): TGTGCCAGCAGGTTAGCGGGAGGGCCCGGAGGTGAGCAGTTCTTC. Translation: CASRLAGGPGGEQFF.

The chain employs TRBV12-3 or TRBV12-4 and TRBJ2-7, with 12 positions matching TRBD2. The CDR3 has 16 amino acids. V lost 1 base to trimming and J lost 7 bases; unmatched junction nucleotides: 8. CDR3 protein: CASSLGGLAGINEQYF. The CDR3 region has the DNA TGTGCCAGCAGTTTAGGAGGACTAGCGGGGATCAATGAGCAGTACTTC.

This clonotype was found many times. This chain links TRBV4-3 with TRBJ2-3; 7 nucleotides align to TRBD2. V trimming: 3 bases; J trimming: 0 bases; junction bases outside the gene matches: 0. The CDR3 extends over 14 amino acids. CDR1 LGHNA and CDR2 YSLEER come from the germline V gene. The CDR3 DNA reads TGCGCCAGCAGCCAGGGAGGGAGCACAGATACGCAGTATTTT. It translates to CASSQGGSTDTQYF.

The sample holds a few counts of this clonotype. The rearrangement uses TRBV29-1 and TRBJ1-2, with a weak D call TRBD1 (6 bases). The CDR3 contains 14 residues. Germline V CDR1 and CDR2: SQVTM, ANQGSEA. V shed 8 bases and J shed 0 bases, with 16 bases lying between them. CDR3 protein: CSTPEDRTNYGYTF. The CDR3 DNA reads TGCAGCACCCCCGAGGACAGAACTAACTATGGCTACACCTTC. Filled out from reference TRBV29-1 and TRBJ1-2, the complete variable domain reads SAVISQKPSRDICQRGTSLTIQCQVDSQVTMMFWYRQQPGQSLTLIATANQGSEATYESGFVIDKFPISRPNLTFSTLTVSNMSPEDSSIYLCSTPEDRTNYGYTFGSGTRLTVV.

Regarding this clonotype: Sequence at one end of the junction differs from germline and may be a read error. The chain has TRBV5-1 and TRBJ2-7, with 7 nucleotides matching TRBD1. The germline gives CDR1 SGHRS, CDR2 YFSETQ. The CDR3 extends over 12 amino acids. The CDR3 DNA sequence: TGCGCCAGCCGGGACAGAAGCTACGGGCAGTACTTC. Translation: CASRDRSYGQYF.

The chain carries TRBV10-3 and TRBJ2-1; 10 bases align to TRBD2. This CDR3 is 16 amino acids long. Trimming cost V 6 bases and J 5 bases; bases outside gene matches: 10. The germline V gene has CDR1 ENHRY and CDR2 SYGVKD. CDR3 amino acids: CAISPASGGINNEQFF. In DNA form, the CDR3 reads TGTGCCATCAGCCCCGCTAGCGGGGGAATTAACAATGAGCAGTTCTTC.

A few counts support this clonotype. J is TRBJ1-5 and V is TRBV7-2, with D hard to call. The CDR3 runs 12 residues. V was cut by 4 bases and J by 3 bases, with 4 bases left in between. Germline CDR1 reads SGHTA; CDR2 reads FQGNSA. The CDR3 is CASSSVNQPQHF. The CDR3 DNA reads as TGTGCCAGCAGCTCCGTCAATCAGCCCCAGCATTTT.

There are a few counts of this clonotype. CDR3 in DNA: TGTGCCAGCAGTTCCACGACGACTAGGTACGAGCAGTACTTC. Translated, it gives CASSSTTTRYEQYF. The J gene is TRBJ2-5, the V gene TRBV6-2 or TRBV6-3, with D possibly TRBD2 on 6 matching bases. The J call may be in error: the DNA end matches TRBJ2-7 better. This CDR3 has 14 amino acids. Germline V CDR1 and CDR2: MNHEY, SVGEGT.

This clonotype has more than one count but fewer than ten. The V gene is TRBV4-2, the J gene TRBJ2-3; 9 positions agree with TRBD2. Germline values: CDR1 LGHNA, CDR2 YNFKEQ. Trimming removed 1 base from V and 1 base from J; junction bases left unmatched: 0. This CDR3 has 15 amino acids. The CDR3 spells CASSQVAGGTDTQYF. Here the CDR3 DNA reads TGTGCCAGCAGCCAAGTAGCGGGGGGCACAGATACGCAGTATTTT.

This sequence joins TRBV7-9 and TRBJ1-1, with a weak D call TRBD1 (5 bases). CDR3 length: 14 residues. Trimming left V 11 bases short and J 1 base short, with 17 bases between. Germline loops: CDR1 SEHNR, CDR2 FQNEAQ (reference sequence). The CDR3 is CACSPRGKNTEAFF. CDR3 DNA sequence: TGTGCCTGCTCCCCTCGGGGGAAGAACACTGAAGCTTTCTTT. Together with reference TRBV7-9 and TRBJ1-1, the CDR3 gives the full variable domain: DTGVSQNPRHKITKRGQNVTFRCDPISEHNRLYWYRQTLGQGPEFLTYFQNEAQLEKSRLLSDRFSAERPKGSFSTLEIQRTEQGDSAMYLCACSPRGKNTEAFFGQGTRLTVV.

The chain uses TRBV18 and TRBJ2-5, with 11 bases matching TRBD1. This CDR3 has 16 amino acids. From germline, CDR1 is KGHSH and CDR2 LQKENI. Germline trimming cut 6 bases from V and 4 bases from J; bases unmatched to any gene: 10. CDR3 sequence: CASSQDRGRTGETQYF. The DNA for the CDR3 is TGTGCCAGCTCGCAGGACAGGGGGCGAACAGGAGAGACCCAGTACTTC.

The chain joins TRBV20-1 to TRBJ2-7; no definite D call. The CDR3 extends over 14 amino acids. The V gene's germline CDR1 is DFQATT and CDR2 SNEGSKA (reference sequence). Trimming removed 5 bases at V and 1 base at J, with 15 bases between. DNA for the CDR3: TGCAGTGCTGCTCCCTACGTGACTTCCTACGAGCAGTACTTC. It is translated as CSAAPYVTSYEQYF.

This clonotype showed up just a few times. The chain is built from TRBV7-2 and TRBJ2-1; 7 bases align to TRBD1. The CDR3 consists of 14 residues. The V and J ends lost 5 bases and 5 bases, in that order; junction bases with no gene match: 6. CDR1 and CDR2 (germline): SGHTA, FQGNSA. In DNA form, the CDR3 reads TGTGCCAGCAGCGCTCAACAGGGGAACAATGAGCAGTTCTTC. Translated, it gives CASSAQQGNNEQFF.

The genes are TRBV29-1 and TRBJ2-5, with 9 positions matching TRBD1. This CDR3 spans 13 amino acids. CDR1 is SQVTM and CDR2 is ANQGSEA in the germline V gene. The J segment lost 2 bases and the V segment lost 6 bases, leaving 4 bases of the junction unmatched. The CDR3 reads CSVRDRAQETQYF. The CDR3 coding sequence is TGCAGCGTCCGGGACAGGGCACAAGAGACCCAGTACTTC.

The chain joins TRBV4-3 to TRBJ2-1, with 8 bases aligning to TRBD2. The DNA end is more similar to TRBJ2-7, so the J call may be wrong. This CDR3 is built from 16 residues. CDR1 and CDR2 from the germline V gene are LGHNA and YSLEER. CDR3 protein: CASSQELSGAVNEQYF. The CDR3 DNA reads TGCGCCAGCAGCCAAGAACTTAGCGGGGCCGTCAATGAGCAGTACTTC.

This chain links TRBV12-3 or TRBV12-4 with TRBJ2-7; TRBD2 aligns across 7 bases. This CDR3 comprises 15 residues. Trimming removed 4 bases from V and 4 bases from J; junction bases left unmatched: 10. This CDR3 is CASSWDGGSGYEQYF. Here the CDR3 DNA reads TGTGCCAGCAGTTGGGATGGCGGGAGTGGGTACGAGCAGTACTTC.

The chain links TRBV28 to TRBJ2-1; 10 bases fit TRBD2. V lost 5 bases and J lost 9; bases outside the gene matches: 13. The CDR3 runs 16 residues. Per germline, CDR1 MDHEN and CDR2 SYDVKM. Written as DNA, the CDR3 is TGTGCCAGCAGTCCGTCTTTAGCGGGAGGTGGGGTTGAGCAGTTCTTC. Translated: CASSPSLAGGGVEQFF.

This clonotype was picked up a small number of times. The CDR3 region is CASSQRPSEETTTDGYTF. Here the CDR3 DNA reads TGCGCCAGCAGCCAAAGGCCCTCAGAGGAGACCACGACGGATGGCTACACCTTC. This chain uses TRBV4-1 with TRBJ1-2; D remains ambiguous. CDR1 and CDR2 from the germline V gene are MGHRA and YSYEKL. V was cut by 2 bases and J by 6 bases, with 25 bases left in between. CDR3 length equals 18 residues.

This clonotype was counted between two and nine times. The chain carries TRBV7-2 and TRBJ2-3; 8 bases map to TRBD1. The V gene's germline CDR1 is SGHTA and CDR2 FQGNSA. The ends lost 5 bases at V and 1 base at J; junction bases unmatched: 8. The CDR3 has 16 residues. CDR3 loop: CASSPSGGFGTDTQYF. Written as DNA, the CDR3 is TGTGCCAGCAGCCCCTCAGGGGGCTTCGGCACAGATACGCAGTATTTT.

The CDR3, as DNA: TGTGCCAGCAGGAGCGGGGTCCGCACAGATACGCAGTATTTT. Protein sequence: CASRSGVRTDTQYF. J is TRBJ2-3 and V is TRBV6-6; 7 positions match TRBD2. V gave up 6 bases and J gave up 1 base; unmatched junction bases: 4. The CDR3 is 14 residues long. Germline CDR1 is MNHNY and CDR2 is SVGAGI (reference sequence).

The chain links TRBV7-3 to TRBJ1-2; a possible D gene is TRBD1 (6 bases). CDR3 size: 13 residues. The V end was cut by 1 base, the J end by 8 bases, with 11 bases between. In germline, CDR1 is SGHTA, CDR2 FQGTGA. DNA for the CDR3: TGTGCCAGCAGCTTAATGACAGGACAAGGCTACACCTTC. As protein: CASSLMTGQGYTF.